This T cell receptor beta chain was observed in a study of shared T cell receptors in the human thymus. The table came from immunoSEQ multiplex PCR; TCRdb's copy has only in-frame clones and leaves some out. In the table there are hundreds of thousands of clones, 87% of which are singletons. Germline V gene lookup returns CDR1 SGHNT and CDR2 YYREEE (reference sequence). The V gene end was trimmed by 4 bases and the J gene end by 7 bases; junction bases not matched to a gene: 10. The CDR3 length is 15 residues. A further study also used this sample, focusing on human thymus T cells. That paper adds: Congenital heart defects were the reason for the corrective surgery that the donors, healthy Finnish infants, were having. Related research described strongly overlapping thymic repertoires in unrelated people.

The sequenced material came from thymocytes. V usage is TRBV5-4 and J usage is TRBJ2-2; 7 nucleotides align to TRBD2. This clonotype was obtained from a boy under two years old with a congenital heart defect. The CDR3 loop reads CASSGGTNFNGELFF. In DNA, the CDR3 is TGTGCCAGCAGCGGCGGGACTAACTTCAACGGGGAGCTGTTTTTT.